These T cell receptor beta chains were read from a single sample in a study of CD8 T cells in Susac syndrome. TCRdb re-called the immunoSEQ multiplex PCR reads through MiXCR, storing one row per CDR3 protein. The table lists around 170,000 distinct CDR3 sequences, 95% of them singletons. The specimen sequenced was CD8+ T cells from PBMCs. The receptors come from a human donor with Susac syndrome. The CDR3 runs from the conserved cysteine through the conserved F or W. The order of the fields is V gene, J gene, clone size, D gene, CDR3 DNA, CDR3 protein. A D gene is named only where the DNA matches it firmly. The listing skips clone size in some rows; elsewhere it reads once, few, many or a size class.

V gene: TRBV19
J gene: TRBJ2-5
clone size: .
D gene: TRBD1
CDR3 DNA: TGTGCCAGTAGTATAGTAGGGGGCAAGACCCAGTACTTC
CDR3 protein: CASSIVGGKTQYF

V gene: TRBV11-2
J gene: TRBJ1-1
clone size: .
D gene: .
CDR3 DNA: TGTGCCAGCAGCTTAGATCTGCAGACTCAGAACACTGAAGCTTTCTTT
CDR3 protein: CASSLDLQTQNTEAFF

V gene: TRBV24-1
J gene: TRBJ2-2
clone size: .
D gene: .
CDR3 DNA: TGTGCCACCAGTGACATTGGGGAGACCGGGGAGCTGTTTTTT
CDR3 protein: CATSDIGETGELFF

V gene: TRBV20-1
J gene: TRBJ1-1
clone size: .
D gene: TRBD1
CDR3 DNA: TGCAGTGCCGGCCCACGGGACAGCCTTACAAACACTGAAGCTTTCTTT
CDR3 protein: CSAGPRDSLTNTEAFF

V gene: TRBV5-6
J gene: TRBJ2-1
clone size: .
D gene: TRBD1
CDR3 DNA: TGTGCCAGCAGCTTGGACAGGGGGTTTTCCTACAATGAGCAGTTCTTC
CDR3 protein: CASSLDRGFSYNEQFF

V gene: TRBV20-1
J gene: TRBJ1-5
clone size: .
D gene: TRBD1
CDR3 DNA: TGCAGTGCTAGAGATCCTGGACAGGGATGGGGCAATCAGCCCCAGCATTTT
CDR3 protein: CSARDPGQGWGNQPQHF

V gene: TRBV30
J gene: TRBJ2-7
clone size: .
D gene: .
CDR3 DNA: TGTGCCTGGAGTGGGACAGATGTGAGCTCCTACGAGCAGTACTTC
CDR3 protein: CAWSGTDVSSYEQYF

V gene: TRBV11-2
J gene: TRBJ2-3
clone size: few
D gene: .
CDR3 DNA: TGTGCCAGCAGCTTAGGTGCTAGCGGCACAGATACGCAGTATTTT
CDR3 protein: CASSLGASGTDTQYF

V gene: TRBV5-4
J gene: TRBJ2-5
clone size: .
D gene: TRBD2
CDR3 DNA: TGTGCCAGCAGTATCGGACTAGTAGAGACCCAGTACTTC
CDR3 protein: CASSIGLVETQYF

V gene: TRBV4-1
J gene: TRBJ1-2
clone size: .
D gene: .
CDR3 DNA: TGCGCCAGCAGCCTACTGGGGGATTATGGCTACACCTTC
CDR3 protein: CASSLLGDYGYTF

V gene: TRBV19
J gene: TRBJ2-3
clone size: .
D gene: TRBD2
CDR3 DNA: TGTGCCAGTAGCATTGGACTAGCGCAGTATTTT
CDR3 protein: CASSIGLAQYF

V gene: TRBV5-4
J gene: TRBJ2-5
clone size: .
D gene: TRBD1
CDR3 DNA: TGTGCCAGCAGCTTGGACAGGGGAGAGACCCAGTACTTC
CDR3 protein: CASSLDRGETQYF

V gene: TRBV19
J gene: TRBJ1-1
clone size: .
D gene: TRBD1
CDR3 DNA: TGTGCCACTCGAGGGACAGAAGGAGTGAACACTGAAGCTTTCTTT
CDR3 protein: CATRGTEGVNTEAFF

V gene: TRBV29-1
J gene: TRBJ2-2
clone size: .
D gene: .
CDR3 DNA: TGCAGCGTTGAAAAAGTAGGCGGGGAGCTGTTTTTT
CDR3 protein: CSVEKVGGELFF

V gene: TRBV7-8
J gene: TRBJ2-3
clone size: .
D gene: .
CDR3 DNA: TGTGCCAGCAGTCCCGACCCTCTAACGCAGTATTTT
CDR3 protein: CASSPDPLTQYF

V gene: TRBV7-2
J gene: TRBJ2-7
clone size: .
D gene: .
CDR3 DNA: TGTGCCAGCAGCTTAGGGTCGGCTACCGAGCAGTACTTC
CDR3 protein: CASSLGSATEQYF

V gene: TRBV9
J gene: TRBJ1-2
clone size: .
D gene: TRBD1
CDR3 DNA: TGTGCCAGCAGCGAGACAGGGGGCGGAGTAGGGTCCGGCTACACCTTC
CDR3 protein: CASSETGGGVGSGYTF

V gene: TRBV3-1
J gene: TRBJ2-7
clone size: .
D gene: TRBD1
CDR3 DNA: TGTGCCAGCAGCCTCCTTGGGACAGGGAAGGGCAACTACGAGCAGTACTTC
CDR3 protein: CASSLLGTGKGNYEQYF

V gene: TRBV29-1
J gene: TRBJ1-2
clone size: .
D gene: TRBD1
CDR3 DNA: TGCAGCGCCGACAGGGATGGCGGCTACACCTTC
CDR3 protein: CSADRDGGYTF

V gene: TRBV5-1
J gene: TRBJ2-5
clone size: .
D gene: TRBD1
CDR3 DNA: TGCGCCAGCAGCCGAACAGGGGGCCAAGAGACCCAGTACTTC
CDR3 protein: CASSRTGGQETQYF

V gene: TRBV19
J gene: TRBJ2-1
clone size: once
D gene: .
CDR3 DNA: TGTGCCAGTACTTATCGGGGGCCAAATGAGCAGTTCTTC
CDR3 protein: CASTYRGPNEQFF

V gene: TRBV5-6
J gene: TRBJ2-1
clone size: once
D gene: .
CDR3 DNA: TGTGCCAGCAGCGGTCCATTGGGCAACAATGAGCAGTTCTTC
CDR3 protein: CASSGPLGNNEQFF

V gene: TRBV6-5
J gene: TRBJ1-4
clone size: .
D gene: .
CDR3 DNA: TGTGCCAGCAGTTACTCCGGGCGCCTTAATGAAAAACTGTTTTTT
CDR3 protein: CASSYSGRLNEKLFF

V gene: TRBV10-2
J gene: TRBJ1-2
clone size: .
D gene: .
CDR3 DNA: TGCGCCAGCAGTGAGTCGAAACAGGGATTAAACTATGGCTACACCTTC
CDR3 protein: CASSESKQGLNYGYTF

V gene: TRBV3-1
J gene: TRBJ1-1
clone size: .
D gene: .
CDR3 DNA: TGTGCCAGCAGCCAATCTTCTTCTGAAGCTTTCTTT
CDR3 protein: CASSQSSSEAFF

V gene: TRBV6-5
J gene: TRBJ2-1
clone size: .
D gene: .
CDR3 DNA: TGTGCCAGCAGTACAGGACAGTACAATGAGCAGTTCTTC
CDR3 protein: CASSTGQYNEQFF

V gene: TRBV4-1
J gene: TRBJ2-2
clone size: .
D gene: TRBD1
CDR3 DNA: TGCGCCAGCAGCCAAGAGGTTTGGCAGGGGGTCACCGGGGAGCTGTTTTTT
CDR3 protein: CASSQEVWQGVTGELFF

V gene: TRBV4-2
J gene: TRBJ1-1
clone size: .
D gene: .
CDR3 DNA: TGTGCCAGCAGCCAAGATCTCTCCGGGAACACTGAAGCTTTCTTT
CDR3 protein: CASSQDLSGNTEAFF

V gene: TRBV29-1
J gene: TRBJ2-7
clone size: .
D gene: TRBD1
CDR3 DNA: TGCAGCGTTGGAGGGACAGGGACATCCTACGAGCAGTACTTC
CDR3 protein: CSVGGTGTSYEQYF

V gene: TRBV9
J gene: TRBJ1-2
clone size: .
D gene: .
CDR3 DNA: TGTGCCAGCAGAGATAACCGGGCCACGTTAAACCATGGCTACACCTTC
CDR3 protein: CASRDNRATLNHGYTF

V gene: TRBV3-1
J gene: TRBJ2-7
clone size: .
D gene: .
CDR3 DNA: TGTGCCAGCAGCCAGGGGACACAGCGGAACGAGCAGTACTTC
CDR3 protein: CASSQGTQRNEQYF

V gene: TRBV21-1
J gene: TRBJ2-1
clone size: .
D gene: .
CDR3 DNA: TGTGCCAGCCGCCGGGGACTAGCGGGAACTTGCTCCTACAATGAGCAGTTCTTC
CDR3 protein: CASRRGLAGTCSYNEQFF

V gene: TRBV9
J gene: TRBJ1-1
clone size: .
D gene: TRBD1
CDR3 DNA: TGTGCCAGCAGCGCGGGGACAGGGATGAACACTGAAGCTTTCTTT
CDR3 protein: CASSAGTGMNTEAFF

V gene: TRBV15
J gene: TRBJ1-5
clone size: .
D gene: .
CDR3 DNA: TGTGCCACCAGTTCGGAAGGCAATCAGCCCCAGCATTTT
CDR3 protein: CATSSEGNQPQHF

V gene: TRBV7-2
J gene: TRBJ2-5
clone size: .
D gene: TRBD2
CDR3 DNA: TGTGCCAGCAGCCAGACTAGCGGCGAGACCCAGTACTTC
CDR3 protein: CASSQTSGETQYF

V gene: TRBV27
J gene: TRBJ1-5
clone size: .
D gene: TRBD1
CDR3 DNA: TGTGCCAGCAGTTGGACAGGGGGAGGCAATCAGCCCCAGCATTTT
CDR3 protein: CASSWTGGGNQPQHF

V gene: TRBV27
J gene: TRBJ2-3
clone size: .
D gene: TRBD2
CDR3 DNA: TGTGCCAGCGGCCCGCCCCCAGCGGGACCTAGCACAGATACGCAGTATTTT
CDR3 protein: CASGPPPAGPSTDTQYF

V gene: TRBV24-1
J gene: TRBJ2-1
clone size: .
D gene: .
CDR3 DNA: TGTGCCACCATTGGAGGAGTCTCCTACAATGAGCAGTTCTTC
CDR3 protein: CATIGGVSYNEQFF

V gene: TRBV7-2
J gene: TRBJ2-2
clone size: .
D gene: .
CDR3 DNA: TGTGCCAGCAGCCCTCTCCTCGAGGGGTCTACCAAAGGGGAGCTGTTTTTT
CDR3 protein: CASSPLLEGSTKGELFF

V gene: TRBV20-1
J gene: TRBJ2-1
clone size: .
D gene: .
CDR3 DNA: TGCAGTGCTAGAGTCTTTGGGCGGGGTGAATACAATGAGCAGTTCTTC
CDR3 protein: CSARVFGRGEYNEQFF

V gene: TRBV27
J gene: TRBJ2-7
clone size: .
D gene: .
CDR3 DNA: TGTGCCAGCAGTAATCTTGGGGGCTCCTACGAGCAGTACTTC
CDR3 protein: CASSNLGGSYEQYF

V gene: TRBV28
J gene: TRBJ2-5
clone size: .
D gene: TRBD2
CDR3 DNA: TGTGCCAGCATCCGACGGGGAGGGAAAGAGACCCAGTACTTC
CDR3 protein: CASIRRGGKETQYF

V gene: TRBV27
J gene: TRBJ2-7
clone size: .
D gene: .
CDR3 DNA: TGTGCCAGCAGTTATGAGGGAGCCTACGAGCAGTACTTC
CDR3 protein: CASSYEGAYEQYF

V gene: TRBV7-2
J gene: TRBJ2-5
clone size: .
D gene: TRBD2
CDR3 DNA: TGTGCCAGCAGCACCGTAGCGGGAAAAGAGACCCAGTACTTC
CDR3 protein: CASSTVAGKETQYF

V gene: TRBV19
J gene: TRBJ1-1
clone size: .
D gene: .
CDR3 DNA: TGTGCCAGTAGTATAGGAGGGGACACTGAAGCTTTCTTT
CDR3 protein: CASSIGGDTEAFF

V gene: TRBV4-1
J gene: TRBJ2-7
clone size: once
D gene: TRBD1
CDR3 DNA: TGCGCCAGCAGCCAAGACGTCCGACAGGGGTACGAGCAGTACTTC
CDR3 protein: CASSQDVRQGYEQYF

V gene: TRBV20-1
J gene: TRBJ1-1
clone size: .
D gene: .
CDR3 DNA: TGCAGTGCGCCCTCACAGGGCGGGACTGAAGCTTTCTTT
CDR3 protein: CSAPSQGGTEAFF

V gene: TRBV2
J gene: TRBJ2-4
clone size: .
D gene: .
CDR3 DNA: TGTGCCAGCAGCGACCGCAGGGGTGGAAACATTCAGTACTTC
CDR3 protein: CASSDRRGGNIQYF

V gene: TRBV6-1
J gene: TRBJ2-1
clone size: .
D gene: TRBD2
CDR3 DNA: TGTGCCAGCAGTCCACTCCAGCGGGAGGTATACAATGAGCAGTTCTTC
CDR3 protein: CASSPLQREVYNEQFF

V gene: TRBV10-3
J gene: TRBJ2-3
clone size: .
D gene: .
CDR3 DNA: TGTGCCATCAGTGATCCAATTGAGGCCTCCACAGATACGCAGTATTTT
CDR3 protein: CAISDPIEASTDTQYF

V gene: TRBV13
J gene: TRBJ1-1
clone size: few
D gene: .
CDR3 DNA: TGTGCCAGCAGCTCCCCCCTAAGTAAACCTGAAGCTTTCTTT
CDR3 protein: CASSSPLSKPEAFF

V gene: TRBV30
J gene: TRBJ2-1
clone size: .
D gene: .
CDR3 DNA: TGTGCCTGGAGCGAATTAAACAATGAGCAGTTCTTC
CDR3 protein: CAWSELNNEQFF

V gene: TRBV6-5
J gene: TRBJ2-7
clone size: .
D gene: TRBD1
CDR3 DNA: TGTGCCAGCAGTTACTCGGCAGGGGGAAAATACGAGCAGTACTTC
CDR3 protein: CASSYSAGGKYEQYF

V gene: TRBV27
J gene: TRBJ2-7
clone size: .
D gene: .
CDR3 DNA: TGTGCCAGCATGAAGCTTGAGTCCTACGAGCAGTACTTC
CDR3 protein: CASMKLESYEQYF

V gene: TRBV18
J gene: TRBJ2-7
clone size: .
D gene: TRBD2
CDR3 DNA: TGTGCCAGCTCACCGGGACTAGCGAAAACCTACGAGCAGTACTTC
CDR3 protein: CASSPGLAKTYEQYF